This T cell receptor (beta chain) was found in a study of T-cell reconstitution after alpha-beta-depleted transplantation in children. Study results and caveats: Surviving recipient T cells and thymic progenitors underlay high day-60 TCRbeta diversity in some patients. T-cell counts and diversity at one year post-transplant came mainly from newly produced T cells. Alpha-beta T cells present about two months after transplant were reported to originate from several hundred expanded graft clones.

Unique molecular identifiers were used to barcode this TCRbeta library. One entry per CDR3 protein results from TCRdb running MiXCR on the PCR reads. The sample has fewer than 700,000 distinct CDR3 sequences; around 13% are singletons. Germline V gene sequence: CDR1 GTSNPN, CDR2 SVGIG (reference sequence). V was clipped by 4 bases and J by 5 bases, with 7 bases between them. The length of the CDR3 is 11 residues. This clonotype has a handful of counts. The antigen remains unidentified. The genes are TRBV30 and TRBJ2-3; D gene unclear. The material sequenced was PBMCs, mostly from graft donor cells, taken 360 days after TCRalphabeta/CD19-depleted stem cell transplant. The source of this sequence is a male patient between 10 and 17 years old who had a stem cell transplant for acute myeloid leukemia, so the T cells may come from the graft donor. CDR3 loop: CAWNLGDTQYF. CDR3 DNA: TGTGCCTGGAACTTAGGAGATACGCAGTATTTT.